This TCR beta chain was sequenced during a study of radiotherapy plus CTLA-4 blockade in lung cancer (dated by TCRdb to the late 2010s). For the wider study: Objective responses occurred in about 20% of enrolled patients, and 30% to 40% achieved disease control. Results the study describes overall, beyond this receptor: Early dynamic changes in blood T cell clones, together with increased serum interferon-beta after radiation, were reported as the strongest predictors of response. After treatment with radiotherapy and ipilimumab, TCR clones that originated in tumors expanded in peripheral blood.

At the junction V is shortened by 1 base and J by 6 bases; bases outside the gene matches: 2. Looking up the germline V gene yields CDR1 SGHDN and CDR2 FVKESK. Measured from the cysteine to the phenylalanine, the CDR3 is 14 residues long. Only CDR3 DNA is held: 42 bases, read in frame from base 1. Concerning this clone itself: It has no known antigen specificity. Base qualities are missing; no much larger clone stands one base away.

The study tested focal radiation therapy combined with CTLA-4 blockade (ipilimumab) in patients with chemo-refractory metastatic non-small-cell lung cancer. Libraries were prepared through the immunoSEQ multiplex PCR assay. In TCRdb, the immuneACCESS table is reduced to in-frame sequences with V and J assigned. These tables do not hold every clone; where another copy was compared, an unresolved V gene accounts for under half, and the others remain unexplained. For this sample the table gives 25,000 to 35,000 clones, of which 75% to 85% were detected only once. The ten largest account for around 25% of the sample.

This receptor was taken from a human donor with non-small cell lung cancer that progressed on radiotherapy plus ipilimumab. The sequencing here drew on peripheral blood, taken from a patient treated with radiotherapy plus ipilimumab. Rearrangement joined TRBV14 to TRBJ1-5; 8 of the junction bases match TRBD1. The bases read TGTGCCAGCAGCCAAGGACAGGGGCTTCAGCCCCAGCATTTT. It specifies CASSQGQGLQPQHF.